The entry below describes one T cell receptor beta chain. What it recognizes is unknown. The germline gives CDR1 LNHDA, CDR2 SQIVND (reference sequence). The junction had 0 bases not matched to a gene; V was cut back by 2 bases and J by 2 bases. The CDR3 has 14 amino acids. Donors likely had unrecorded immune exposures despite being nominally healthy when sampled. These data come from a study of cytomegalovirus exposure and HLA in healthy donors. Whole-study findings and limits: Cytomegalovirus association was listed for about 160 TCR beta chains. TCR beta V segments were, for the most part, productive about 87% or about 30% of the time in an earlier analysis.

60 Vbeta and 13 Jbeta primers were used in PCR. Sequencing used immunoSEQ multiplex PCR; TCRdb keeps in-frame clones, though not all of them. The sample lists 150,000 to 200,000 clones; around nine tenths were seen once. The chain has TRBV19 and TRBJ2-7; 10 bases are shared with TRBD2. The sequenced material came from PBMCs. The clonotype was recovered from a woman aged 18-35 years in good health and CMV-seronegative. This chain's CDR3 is CASSITSGAYEQYF. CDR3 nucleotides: TGTGCCAGTAGTATAACTAGCGGGGCCTACGAGCAGTACTTC.